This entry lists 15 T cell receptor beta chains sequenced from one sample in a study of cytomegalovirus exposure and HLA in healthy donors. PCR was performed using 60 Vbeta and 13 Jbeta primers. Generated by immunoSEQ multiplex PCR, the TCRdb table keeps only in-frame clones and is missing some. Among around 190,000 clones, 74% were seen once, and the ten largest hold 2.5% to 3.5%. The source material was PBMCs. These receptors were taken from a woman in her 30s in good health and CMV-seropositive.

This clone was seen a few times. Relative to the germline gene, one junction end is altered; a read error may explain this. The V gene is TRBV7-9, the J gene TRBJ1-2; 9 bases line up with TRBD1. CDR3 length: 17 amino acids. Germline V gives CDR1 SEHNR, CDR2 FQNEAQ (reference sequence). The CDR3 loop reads CSSSLFTGGASNYGYTF. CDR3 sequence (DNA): TGTTCCAGCAGCTTATTCACAGGGGGCGCCTCTAACTATGGCTACACCTTC.

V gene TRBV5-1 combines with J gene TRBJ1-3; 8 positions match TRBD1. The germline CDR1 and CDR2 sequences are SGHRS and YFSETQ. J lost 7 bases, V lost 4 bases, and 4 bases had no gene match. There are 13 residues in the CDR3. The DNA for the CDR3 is TGCGCCAGCAGCACCGGACAGGGTAACACCATATATTTT. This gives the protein CASSTGQGNTIYF.

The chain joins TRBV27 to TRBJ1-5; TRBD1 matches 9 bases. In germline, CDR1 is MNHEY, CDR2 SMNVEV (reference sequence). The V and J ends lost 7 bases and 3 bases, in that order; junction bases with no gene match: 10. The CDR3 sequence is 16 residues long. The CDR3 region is CASKKGGQGYNQPQHF. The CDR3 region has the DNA TGTGCCAGCAAAAAAGGGGGACAGGGTTACAATCAGCCCCAGCATTTT.

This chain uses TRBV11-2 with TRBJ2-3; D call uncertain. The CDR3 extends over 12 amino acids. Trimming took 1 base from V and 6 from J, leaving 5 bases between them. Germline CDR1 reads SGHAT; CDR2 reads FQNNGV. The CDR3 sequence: CASSLVRDTQYF. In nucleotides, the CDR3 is TGTGCCAGCAGCTTAGTCCGGGATACGCAGTATTTT.

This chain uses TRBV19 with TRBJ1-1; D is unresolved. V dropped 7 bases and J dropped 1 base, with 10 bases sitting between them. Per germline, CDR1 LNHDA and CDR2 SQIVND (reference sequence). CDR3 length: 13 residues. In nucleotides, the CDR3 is TGTGCCAGTACCCCGGGTCCGAACACTGAAGCTTTCTTT. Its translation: CASTPGPNTEAFF. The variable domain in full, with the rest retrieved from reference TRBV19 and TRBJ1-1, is DGGITQSPKYLFRKEGQNVTLSCEQNLNHDAMYWYRQDPGQGLRLIYYSQIVNDFQKGDIAEGYSVSREKKESFPLTVTSAQKNPTAFYLCASTPGPNTEAFFGQGTRLTVV.

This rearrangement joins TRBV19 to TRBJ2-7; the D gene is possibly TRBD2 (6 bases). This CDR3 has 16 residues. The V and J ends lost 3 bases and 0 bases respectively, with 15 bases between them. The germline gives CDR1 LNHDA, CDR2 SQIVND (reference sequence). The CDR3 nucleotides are TGTGCCAGTAGTATGTCGCGGGGCAGGGCCTCCTACGAGCAGTACTTC. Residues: CASSMSRGRASYEQYF.

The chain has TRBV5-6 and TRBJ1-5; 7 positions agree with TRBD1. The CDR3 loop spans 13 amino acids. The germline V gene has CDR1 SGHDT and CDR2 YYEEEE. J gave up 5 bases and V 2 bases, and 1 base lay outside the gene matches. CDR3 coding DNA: TGTGCCAGCAGCTTAACAGGGGATCAGCCCCAGCATTTT. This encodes CASSLTGDQPQHF.

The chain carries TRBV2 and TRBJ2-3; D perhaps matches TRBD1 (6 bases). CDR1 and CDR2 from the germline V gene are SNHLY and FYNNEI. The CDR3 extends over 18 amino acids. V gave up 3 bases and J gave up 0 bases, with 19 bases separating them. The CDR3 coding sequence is TGTGCCAGCAGTGACCCAGGGGAAGTTAGTCCCAGCACAGATACGCAGTATTTT. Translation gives CASSDPGEVSPSTDTQYF.

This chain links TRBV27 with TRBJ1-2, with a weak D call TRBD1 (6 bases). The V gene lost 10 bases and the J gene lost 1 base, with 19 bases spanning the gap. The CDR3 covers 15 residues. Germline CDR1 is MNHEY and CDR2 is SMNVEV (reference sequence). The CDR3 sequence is CATYHVGQLNYGYTF. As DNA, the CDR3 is TGTGCCACCTACCACGTTGGACAGCTTAACTATGGCTACACCTTC.

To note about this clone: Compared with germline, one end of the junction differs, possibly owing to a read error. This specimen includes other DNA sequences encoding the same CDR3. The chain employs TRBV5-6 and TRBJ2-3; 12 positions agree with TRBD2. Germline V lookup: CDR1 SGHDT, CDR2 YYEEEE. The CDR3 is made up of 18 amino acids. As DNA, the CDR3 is TGCGCCAGCAGCTGGGCGACTAGCGGGAGTGTAAGGACAGATACGCAGTATTTT. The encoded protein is CASSWATSGSVRTDTQYF.

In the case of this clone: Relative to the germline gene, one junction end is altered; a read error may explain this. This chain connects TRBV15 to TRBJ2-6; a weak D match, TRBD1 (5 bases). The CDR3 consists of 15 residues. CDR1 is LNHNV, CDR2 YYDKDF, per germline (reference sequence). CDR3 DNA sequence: TGTGCCACCAGCAGAGAGGGCTCTGGGGCCAACGTCCTGGCTTTC. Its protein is CATSREGSGANVLAF.

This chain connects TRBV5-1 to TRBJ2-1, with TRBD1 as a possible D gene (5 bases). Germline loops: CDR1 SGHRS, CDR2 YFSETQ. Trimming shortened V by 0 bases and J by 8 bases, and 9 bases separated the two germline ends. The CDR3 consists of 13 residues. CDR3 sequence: CASSLDRSHEQFF. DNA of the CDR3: TGCGCCAGCAGCTTGGACAGGTCGCATGAGCAGTTCTTC. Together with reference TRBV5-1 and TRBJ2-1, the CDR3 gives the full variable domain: KAGVTQTPRYLIKTRGQQVTLSCSPISGHRSVSWYQQTPGQGLQFLFEYFSETQRNKGNFPGRFSGRQFSNSRSEMNVSTLELGDSALYLCASSLDRSHEQFFGPGTRLTVL.

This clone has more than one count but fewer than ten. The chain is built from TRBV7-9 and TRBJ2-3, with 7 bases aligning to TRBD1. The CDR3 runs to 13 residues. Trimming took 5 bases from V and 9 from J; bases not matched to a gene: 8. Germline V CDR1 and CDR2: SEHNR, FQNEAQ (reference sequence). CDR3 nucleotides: TGTGCCAGCAGCCCCTATCAAGGGGGCACGCAGTATTTT. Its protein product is CASSPYQGGTQYF. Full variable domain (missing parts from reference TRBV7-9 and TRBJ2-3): DTGVSQNPRHKITKRGQNVTFRCDPISEHNRLYWYRQTLGQGPEFLTYFQNEAQLEKSRLLSDRFSAERPKGSFSTLEIQRTEQGDSAMYLCASSPYQGGTQYFGPGTRLTVL.

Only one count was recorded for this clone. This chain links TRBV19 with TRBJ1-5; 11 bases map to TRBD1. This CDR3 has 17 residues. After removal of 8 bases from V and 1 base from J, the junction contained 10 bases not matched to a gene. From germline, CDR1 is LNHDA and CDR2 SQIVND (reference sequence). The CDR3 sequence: CASDDRDRGFSNQPQHF. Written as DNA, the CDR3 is TGTGCCAGTGACGACCGGGACAGGGGGTTCAGCAATCAGCCCCAGCATTTT.

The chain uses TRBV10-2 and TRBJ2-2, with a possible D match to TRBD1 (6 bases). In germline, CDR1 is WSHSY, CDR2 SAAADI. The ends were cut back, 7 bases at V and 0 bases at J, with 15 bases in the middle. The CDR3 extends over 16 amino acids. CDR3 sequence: CASIFSGHPNTGELFF. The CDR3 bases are TGCGCCAGCATCTTTTCGGGACACCCGAACACCGGGGAGCTGTTTTTT.